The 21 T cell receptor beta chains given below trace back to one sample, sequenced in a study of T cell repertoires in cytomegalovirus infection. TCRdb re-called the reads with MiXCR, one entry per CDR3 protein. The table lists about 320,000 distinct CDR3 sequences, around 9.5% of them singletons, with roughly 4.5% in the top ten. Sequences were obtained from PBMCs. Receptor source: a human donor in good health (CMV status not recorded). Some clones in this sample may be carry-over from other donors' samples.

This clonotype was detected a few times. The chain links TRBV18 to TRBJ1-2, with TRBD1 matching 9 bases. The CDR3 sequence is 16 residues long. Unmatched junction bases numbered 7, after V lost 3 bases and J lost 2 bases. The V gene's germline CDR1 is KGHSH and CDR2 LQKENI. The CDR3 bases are TGTGCCAGCTCACCGGAAGGACAGGGGAGCAACTATGGCTACACCTTC. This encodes CASSPEGQGSNYGYTF.

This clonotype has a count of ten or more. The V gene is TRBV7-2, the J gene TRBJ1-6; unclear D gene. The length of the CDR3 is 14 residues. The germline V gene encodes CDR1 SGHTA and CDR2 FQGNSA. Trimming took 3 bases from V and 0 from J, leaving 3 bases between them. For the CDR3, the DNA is TGTGCCAGCAGCTTGAGCTCCTATAATTCACCCCTCCACTTT. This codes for CASSLSSYNSPLHF.

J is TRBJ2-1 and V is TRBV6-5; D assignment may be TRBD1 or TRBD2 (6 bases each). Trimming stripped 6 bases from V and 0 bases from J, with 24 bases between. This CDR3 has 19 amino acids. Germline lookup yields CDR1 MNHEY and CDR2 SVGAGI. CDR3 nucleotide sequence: TGTGCCAGCAGCAGGACGGGATCAGGAGGGGGGAGCTCCTACAATGAGCAGTTCTTC. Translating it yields CASSRTGSGGGSSYNEQFF.

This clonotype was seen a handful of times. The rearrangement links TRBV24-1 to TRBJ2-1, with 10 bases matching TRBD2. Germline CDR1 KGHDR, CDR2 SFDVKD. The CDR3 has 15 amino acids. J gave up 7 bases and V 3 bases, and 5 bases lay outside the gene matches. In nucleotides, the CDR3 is TGTGCCACCAGTGATCGGCCTAGCGGGAGAAATGAGCAGTTCTTC. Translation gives CATSDRPSGRNEQFF.

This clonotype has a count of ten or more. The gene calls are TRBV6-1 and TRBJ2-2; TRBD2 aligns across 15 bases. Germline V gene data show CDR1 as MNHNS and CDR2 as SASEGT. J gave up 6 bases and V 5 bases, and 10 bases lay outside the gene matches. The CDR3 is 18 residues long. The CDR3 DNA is TGTGCCAGCAGTTCGCCAGGACTAGCGGGGGGGCCGGCCGGGGAGCTGTTTTTT. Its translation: CASSSPGLAGGPAGELFF.

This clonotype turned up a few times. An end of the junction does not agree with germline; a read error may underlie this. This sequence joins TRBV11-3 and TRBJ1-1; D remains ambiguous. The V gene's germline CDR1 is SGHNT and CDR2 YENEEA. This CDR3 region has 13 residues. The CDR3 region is CASSLGLNAEAFF. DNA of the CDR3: TGTGCCAGCAGCTTAGGCCTGAACGCTGAAGCTTTCTTT.

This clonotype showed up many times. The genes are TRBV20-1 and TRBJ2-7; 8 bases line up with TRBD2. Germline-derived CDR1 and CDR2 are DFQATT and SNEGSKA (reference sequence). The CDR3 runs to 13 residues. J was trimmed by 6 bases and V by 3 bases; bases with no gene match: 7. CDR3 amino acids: CSASLREAGEQYF. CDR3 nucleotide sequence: TGCAGTGCTAGTCTGCGGGAGGCGGGCGAGCAGTACTTC.

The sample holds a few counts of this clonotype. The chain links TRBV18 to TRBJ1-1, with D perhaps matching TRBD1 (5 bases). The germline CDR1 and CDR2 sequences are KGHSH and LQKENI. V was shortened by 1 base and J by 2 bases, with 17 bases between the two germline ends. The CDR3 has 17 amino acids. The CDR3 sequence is CASSPRDRLLGNTEAFF. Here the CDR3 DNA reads TGTGCCAGCTCACCACGTGACAGATTATTAGGCAACACTGAAGCTTTCTTT.

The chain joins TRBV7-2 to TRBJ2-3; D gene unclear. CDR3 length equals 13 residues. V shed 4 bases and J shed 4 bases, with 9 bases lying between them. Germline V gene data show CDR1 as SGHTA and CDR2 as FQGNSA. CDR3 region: CASSSKAPDTQYF. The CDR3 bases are TGTGCCAGCAGCTCCAAAGCACCAGATACGCAGTATTTT.

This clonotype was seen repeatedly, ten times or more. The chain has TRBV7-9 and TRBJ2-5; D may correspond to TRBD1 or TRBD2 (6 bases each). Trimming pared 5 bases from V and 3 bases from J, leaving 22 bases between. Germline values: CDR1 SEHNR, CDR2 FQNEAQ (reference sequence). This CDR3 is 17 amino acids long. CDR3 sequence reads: CASSPNRVAGLKETQYF. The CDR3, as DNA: TGTGCCAGCAGCCCGAACAGGGTTGCGGGGCTAAAAGAGACCCAGTACTTC.

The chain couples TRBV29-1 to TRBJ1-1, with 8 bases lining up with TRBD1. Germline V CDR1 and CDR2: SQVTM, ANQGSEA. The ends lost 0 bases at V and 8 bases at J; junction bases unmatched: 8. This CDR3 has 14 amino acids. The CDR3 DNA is TGCAGCGTTGAAGACACACCCTGGACAGGGGAAGCTTTCTTT. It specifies CSVEDTPWTGEAFF.

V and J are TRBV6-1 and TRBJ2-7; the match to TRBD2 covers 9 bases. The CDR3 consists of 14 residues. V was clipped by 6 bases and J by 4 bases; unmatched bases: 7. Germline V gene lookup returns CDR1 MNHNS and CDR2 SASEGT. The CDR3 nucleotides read TGTGCCAGCAGCACCCTAGCGGGGATTTACGAGCAGTACTTC. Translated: CASSTLAGIYEQYF.

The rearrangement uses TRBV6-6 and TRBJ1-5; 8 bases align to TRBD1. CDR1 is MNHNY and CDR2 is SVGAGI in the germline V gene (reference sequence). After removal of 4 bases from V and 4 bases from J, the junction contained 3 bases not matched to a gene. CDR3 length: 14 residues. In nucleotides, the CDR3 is TGTGCCAGCAGTTTGACAGGGGAAAATCAGCCCCAGCATTTT. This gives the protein CASSLTGENQPQHF.

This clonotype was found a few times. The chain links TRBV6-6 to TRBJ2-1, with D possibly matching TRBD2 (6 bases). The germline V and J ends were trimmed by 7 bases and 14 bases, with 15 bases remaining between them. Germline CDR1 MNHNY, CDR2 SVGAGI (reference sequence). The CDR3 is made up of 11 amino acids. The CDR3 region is CASTTWGEKFF. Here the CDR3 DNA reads TGTGCCAGCACCACCTGGGGGGAGAAGTTCTTC.

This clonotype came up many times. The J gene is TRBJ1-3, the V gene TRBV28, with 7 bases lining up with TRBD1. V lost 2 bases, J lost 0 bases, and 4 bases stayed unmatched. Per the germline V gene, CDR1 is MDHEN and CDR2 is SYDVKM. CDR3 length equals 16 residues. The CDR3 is CASSLGGGYSGNTIYF. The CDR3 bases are TGTGCCAGCAGTTTAGGAGGGGGCTACTCTGGAAACACCATATATTTT.

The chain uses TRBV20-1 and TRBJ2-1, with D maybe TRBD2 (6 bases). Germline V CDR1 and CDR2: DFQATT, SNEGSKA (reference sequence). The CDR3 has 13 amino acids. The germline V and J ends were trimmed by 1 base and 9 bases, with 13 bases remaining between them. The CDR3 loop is CSARGSGLGEQFF. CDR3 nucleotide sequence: TGCAGTGCTAGAGGTAGCGGTTTGGGTGAGCAGTTCTTC.

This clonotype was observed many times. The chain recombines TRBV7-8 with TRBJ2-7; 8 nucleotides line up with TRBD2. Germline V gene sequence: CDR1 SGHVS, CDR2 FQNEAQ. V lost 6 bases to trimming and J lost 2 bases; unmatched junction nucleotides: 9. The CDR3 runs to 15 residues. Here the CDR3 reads CASSPSLAGPYEQYF. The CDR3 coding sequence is TGTGCCAGCAGTCCTTCCCTAGCGGGTCCCTACGAGCAGTACTTC. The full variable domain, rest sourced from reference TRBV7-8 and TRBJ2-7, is GAGVSQSPRYKVAKRGQDVALRCDPISGHVSLFWYQQALGQGPEFLTYFQNEAQLDKSGLPSDRFFAERPEGSVSTLKIQRTQQEDSAVYLCASSPSLAGPYEQYFGPGTRLTVT.

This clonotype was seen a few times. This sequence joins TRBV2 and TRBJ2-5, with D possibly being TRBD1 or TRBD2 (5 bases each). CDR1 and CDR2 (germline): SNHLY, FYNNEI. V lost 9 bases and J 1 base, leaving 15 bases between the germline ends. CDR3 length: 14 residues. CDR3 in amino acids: CASQLGGGQETQYF. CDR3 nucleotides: TGTGCCAGTCAGTTGGGTGGGGGCCAAGAGACCCAGTACTTC.

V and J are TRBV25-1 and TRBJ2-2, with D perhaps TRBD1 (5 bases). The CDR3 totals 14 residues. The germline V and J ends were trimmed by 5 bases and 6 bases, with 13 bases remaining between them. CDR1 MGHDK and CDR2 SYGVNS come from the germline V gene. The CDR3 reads CASSKVKGAGELFF. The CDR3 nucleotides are TGTGCCAGCAGTAAGGTCAAAGGGGCCGGGGAGCTGTTTTTT.

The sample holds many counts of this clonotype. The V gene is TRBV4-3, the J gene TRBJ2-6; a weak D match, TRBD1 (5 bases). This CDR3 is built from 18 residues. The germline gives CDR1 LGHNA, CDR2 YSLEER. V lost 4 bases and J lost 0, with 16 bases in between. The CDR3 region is CASSLMAGFHSGANVLTF. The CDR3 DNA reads TGCGCCAGCAGCCTGATGGCAGGGTTCCACTCTGGGGCCAACGTCCTGACTTTC.

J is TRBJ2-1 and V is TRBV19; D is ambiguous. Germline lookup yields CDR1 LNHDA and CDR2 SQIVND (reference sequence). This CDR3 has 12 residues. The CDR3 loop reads CACGVFDNEQFF. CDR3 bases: TGTGCTTGCGGAGTTTTTGACAATGAGCAGTTCTTC.